A selection of T cell receptor beta chains follows, all from one sample in a study of shared clonotypes between healthy human individuals. Measured with immunoSEQ multiplex PCR; TCRdb has only the in-frame clones, and not every one. Among some 1,100,000 clones, approximately 80% were seen once, and the ten largest hold approximately 0.5%. The sample taken for sequencing was memory CD4+ T cells from PBMCs. Receptors originate from a young man in good health. Some clones in this sample may be carry-over from other donors' samples. Each CDR3 is given with its conserved first and last residue. Each record gives: D gene, V gene, J gene, clone size, CDR3 DNA, CDR3 protein. The D gene is left open where the match is weak. For some rows the clone size is stated as once, few or many, or as a class when expanded; others skip it.

NA	TRBV7-2	TRBJ1-2	NA	TGTGCCAGCAGCTTTAACAGCTATGGCTACACCTTC	CASSFNSYGYTF
NA	TRBV7-2	TRBJ1-2	NA	TGTGCCAGCAGCTTAAGGACTGGCAGGGGAGACTATGGCTACACCTTC	CASSLRTGRGDYGYTF
TRBD1	TRBV7-9	TRBJ2-3	NA	TGTGCCAGCAGCCTCGGGACAGGGAGCACAGATACGCAGTATTTT	CASSLGTGSTDTQYF
NA	TRBV18	TRBJ1-5	NA	TGTGCCAGCTCACCACGGCCGGAGAGATGGAGCAATCAGCCCCAGCATTTT	CASSPRPERWSNQPQHF
TRBD1	TRBV7-8	TRBJ2-1	NA	TGTGCCAGCAGCTTAGTACAGGGGGCTGTCAGCAATGAGCAGTTCTTC	CASSLVQGAVSNEQFF
NA	TRBV28	TRBJ2-1	NA	TGTGCCAGCAGTTTAGGAGGGGGCAGGGGCTACAATGAGCAGTTCTTC	CASSLGGGRGYNEQFF
TRBD2	TRBV2	TRBJ2-3	NA	TGTGCCTGTAGTCCCGTTAGCGGGAGGACAGATACGCAGTATTTT	CACSPVSGRTDTQYF
NA	TRBV18	TRBJ2-1	once	TGTGCCAGCTCACCGCCAGGGGGAGGTACCTACAATGAGCAGTTCTTC	CASSPPGGGTYNEQFF
TRBD1	TRBV7-6	TRBJ1-1	NA	TGTGCCAGCAGCCCCGGGACAGGGGCCGCCGGAGCTTTCTTT	CASSPGTGAAGAFF
NA	TRBV12-2	TRBJ2-5	NA	TGTGCAAGTCGCTTAGGGGGACAGGACGTTCAGTACTTC	CASRLGGQDVQYF
TRBD2	TRBV9	TRBJ2-1	NA	TGTGCCAGCAGCGTAGGGGGTAGCGGGAGCCATGAGCAGTTCTTC	CASSVGGSGSHEQFF
NA	TRBV10-3	TRBJ2-7	NA	TGTGCCATCAGTGAGTCGAGGGGAGCGTACGAGCAGTACTTC	CAISESRGAYEQYF
NA	TRBV5-1	TRBJ2-5	NA	TGCGCCAGCAGCCCCACCAGGGCAGGGGTTGGGGAGACCCAGTACTTC	CASSPTRAGVGETQYF
TRBD2	TRBV7-2	TRBJ2-3	NA	TGTGCCAGCAGCTTTTCCGGGACTAGCGGGAGCACAGATACGCAGTATTTT	CASSFSGTSGSTDTQYF
NA	TRBV5-1	TRBJ2-1	NA	TGCGCCAGCAGCTTGGGATCGGCTTTGAATGAGCAGTTCTTC	CASSLGSALNEQFF
NA	TRBV27	TRBJ2-2	NA	TGTGCCAGCAGTCCCAAGGGCCGTGGCGGGATGAGCGCCGGGGAGCTGTTTTTT	CASSPKGRGGMSAGELFF
NA	TRBV7-9	TRBJ2-1	NA	TGTGCCAGCAGCTTAGTGCGCGGGACGGAATACAATGAGCAGTTCTTC	CASSLVRGTEYNEQFF
NA	TRBV5-1	TRBJ1-1	NA	TGCGCCAGCAGCTTGAATCTAGCCACTGAAGCTTTCTTT	CASSLNLATEAFF
TRBD1	TRBV28	TRBJ1-5	few	TGTGCCAGCAGTCGACGACAGGGCGTAGTCGATCAGCCCCAGCATTTT	CASSRRQGVVDQPQHF
TRBD1	TRBV6-5	TRBJ1-1	NA	TGTGCCAGCAACCGACAGGGGGCTGTCACTGAAGCTTTCTTT	CASNRQGAVTEAFF